This is a list of T cell receptor beta chains from one sample in a study of control samples from healthy donors and cancer patients. The table came from immunoSEQ multiplex PCR; TCRdb's copy has only in-frame clones and leaves some out. The repertoire holds roughly 160,000 clones, with over 90% as singletons. The source material was blood. Receptors were obtained from a woman in her 30s in good health. The CDR3 runs from the conserved cysteine through the conserved F or W. A D gene is named only where the DNA matches it firmly. Clone size, where shown, is once, few, many, or a class for clones that have expanded.

V gene	J gene	clone size	D gene	CDR3 DNA	CDR3 protein
TRBV13	TRBJ1-5	.	.	TGTGCCAGCAGCCAATACAATCAGCCCCAGCATTTT	CASSQYNQPQHF
TRBV27	TRBJ2-2	.	.	TGTGCCAGCAGTTTGAACATTCTAGGGACCGGGGAGCTGTTTTTT	CASSLNILGTGELFF
TRBV7-2	TRBJ2-7	.	.	TGTGCCAGCAGCCCAAGTTGGACAGTTTCTTACGAGCAGTACTTC	CASSPSWTVSYEQYF
TRBV6-6	TRBJ2-2	once	.	TGTGCCAGCAGTTACTCGGGAAACACCGGGGAGCTGTTTTTT	CASSYSGNTGELFF
TRBV29-1	TRBJ2-1	.	.	TGCAGCGTTGAAGGGACACGGAGCTCCTACAATGAGCAGTTCTTC	CSVEGTRSSYNEQFF
TRBV29-1	TRBJ1-1	.	.	TGCAGCGCCGGACTAGGGGGGGCGAACACTGAAGCTTTCTTT	CSAGLGGANTEAFF
TRBV28	TRBJ1-1	.	.	TGTGCCAGCAGTTTGGGGCCCTTTCGGGGATTCGCTGTTAAGAACACTGAAGCTTTCTTT	CASSLGPFRGFAVKNTEAFF
TRBV6-6	TRBJ2-7	.	TRBD1	TGTGCCAGCCTCCCGGGACAGTCTTTCCCCTACGAGCAGTACTTC	CASLPGQSFPYEQYF
TRBV30	TRBJ2-3	.	TRBD2	TGTGCCTGGAGTGTGGGACTAGCGGGCCCAAGCACAGATACGCAGTATTTT	CAWSVGLAGPSTDTQYF
TRBV30	TRBJ1-2	.	.	TGTGCCTGGAGTGTATCAAATGGCTACACCTTC	CAWSVSNGYTF
TRBV6-5	TRBJ2-1	few	.	TGTGCCAGCAGTTACAGGGGCAATGAGCAGTTCTTC	CASSYRGNEQFF
TRBV11-2	TRBJ2-7	.	.	TGTGCCAGCAGCCTCTATACCACCTGCGAGCAGTACTTC	CASSLYTTCEQYF
TRBV7-2	TRBJ2-3	.	.	TGTGCCAGCAGCTTACGATGGCTAGCGCCAGATACGCAGTATTTT	CASSLRWLAPDTQYF
TRBV19	TRBJ1-6	.	TRBD1	TGTGCCAGTACCCTAACCGGGACAGATAATTCACCCCTCCACTTT	CASTLTGTDNSPLHF
TRBV28	TRBJ1-2	.	.	TGTGCCAGCAGTTCACCGGGAGTTCCGGGCTATGGCTACACCTTC	CASSSPGVPGYGYTF
TRBV2	TRBJ1-5	.	.	TGTGCCAGCAACCCGGGACCTAGCAATCAGCCCCAGCATTTT	CASNPGPSNQPQHF
TRBV29-1	TRBJ2-3	.	.	TGCAGCATTTCGGGTTTACAGGGAACAGATACGCAGTATTTT	CSISGLQGTDTQYF
TRBV10-3	TRBJ1-3	once	TRBD1	TGTGCCATCAGTGCCGGGACAGGAGGAGACACCATATATTTT	CAISAGTGGDTIYF
TRBV20-1	TRBJ2-1	once	.	TGCAGTGCTAGAGCCGGTGAGCAGTTCTTC	CSARAGEQFF
TRBV5-1	TRBJ2-7	.	.	TGCGCCAGCAGCTTTTTAGGCCCCTACGAGCAGTACTTC	CASSFLGPYEQYF
TRBV5-1	TRBJ2-5	.	.	TGCGCCAGCAGCCCCGAGGGGATCCGGGAGACCCAGTACTTC	CASSPEGIRETQYF
TRBV7-3	TRBJ2-1	.	TRBD2	TGTGCCAGCAGCTTAACGTCAAGCGGGAGGCTGAGCTCCTACAATGAGCAGTTCTTC	CASSLTSSGRLSSYNEQFF
TRBV29-1	TRBJ2-7	.	TRBD1	TGCAGCGTTGGTCGGGGGACAGGTCCTACCTACGAGCAGTACTTC	CSVGRGTGPTYEQYF
TRBV2	TRBJ2-3	.	TRBD1	TGTGCCAGCAGGGCAGGTAGGGACAGGGCCTCTAGCACAGATACGCAGTATTTT	CASRAGRDRASSTDTQYF
TRBV18	TRBJ2-7	.	.	TGTGCCAGCTCACTCGTTAGGGACACGTCCTACGAGCAGTACTTC	CASSLVRDTSYEQYF
TRBV7-6	TRBJ2-3	.	.	TGTGCCAGCAGTTCCGACAGCTCTAGCACAGATACGCAGTATTTT	CASSSDSSSTDTQYF